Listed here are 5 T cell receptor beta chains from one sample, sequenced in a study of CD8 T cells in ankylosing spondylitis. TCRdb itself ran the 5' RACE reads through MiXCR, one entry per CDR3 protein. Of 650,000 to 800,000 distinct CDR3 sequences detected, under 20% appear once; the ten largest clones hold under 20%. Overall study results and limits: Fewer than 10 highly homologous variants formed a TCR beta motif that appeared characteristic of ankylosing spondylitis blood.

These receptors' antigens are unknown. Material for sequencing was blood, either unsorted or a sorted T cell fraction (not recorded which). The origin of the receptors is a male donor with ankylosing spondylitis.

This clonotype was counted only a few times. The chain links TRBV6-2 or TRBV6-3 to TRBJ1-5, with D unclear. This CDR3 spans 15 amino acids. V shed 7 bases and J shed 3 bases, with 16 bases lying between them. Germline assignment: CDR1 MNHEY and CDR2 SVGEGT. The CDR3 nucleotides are TGTGCCAGCAATGCTGCTCGACGGGCCAATCAGCCCCAGCATTTT. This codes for CASNAARRANQPQHF.

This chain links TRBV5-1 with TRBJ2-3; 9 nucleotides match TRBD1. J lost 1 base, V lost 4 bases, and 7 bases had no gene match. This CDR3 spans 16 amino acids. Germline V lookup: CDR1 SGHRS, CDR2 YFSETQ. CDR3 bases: TGCGCCAGCAGCCCATGGACAGGGGTGGGCACAGATACGCAGTATTTT. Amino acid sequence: CASSPWTGVGTDTQYF.

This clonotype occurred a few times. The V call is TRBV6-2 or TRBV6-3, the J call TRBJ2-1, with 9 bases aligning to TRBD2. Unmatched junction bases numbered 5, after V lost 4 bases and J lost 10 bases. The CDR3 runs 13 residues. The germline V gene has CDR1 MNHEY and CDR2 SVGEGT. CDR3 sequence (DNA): TGTGCCAGCAGTTCCACTCTAGCGGGGGAGCAGTTCTTC. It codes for CASSSTLAGEQFF.

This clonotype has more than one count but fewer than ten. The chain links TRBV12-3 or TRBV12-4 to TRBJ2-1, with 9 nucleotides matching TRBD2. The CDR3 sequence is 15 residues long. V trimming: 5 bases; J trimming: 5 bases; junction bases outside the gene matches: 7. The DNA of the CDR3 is TGTGCCAGCAGTCCCGTAGGCGGGGGGGACAATGAGCAGTTCTTC. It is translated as CASSPVGGGDNEQFF.

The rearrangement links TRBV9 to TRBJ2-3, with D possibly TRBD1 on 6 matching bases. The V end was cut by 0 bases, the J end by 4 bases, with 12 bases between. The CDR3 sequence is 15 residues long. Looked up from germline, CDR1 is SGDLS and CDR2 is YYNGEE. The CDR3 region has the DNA TGTGCCAGCAGCGTAGGTACAGGGTATTCAGATACGCAGTATTTT. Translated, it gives CASSVGTGYSDTQYF.